Shown below are 7 T cell receptor beta chains from a single sample sequenced in a study of T-cell memory formation after mild COVID-19. MiXCR was run by TCRdb on the 5' RACE reads, yielding one entry per CDR3 protein. The repertoire consists of around 320,000 distinct CDR3 sequences, with around an eighth occurring once and the leading ten covering roughly a fifth. Source material: PBMCs or a T cell subset sorted from them (not recorded which). Receptors were obtained from a man aged 18 to 35 who had mild COVID-19 (a few samples of this study predate the infection). Cell type and time point are not known.

This clonotype was recorded many times. V usage is TRBV4-3 and J usage is TRBJ2-5; D gene ambiguous. V lost 1 base to trimming and J lost 3 bases, with 6 bases between them. Germline V lookup: CDR1 LGHNA, CDR2 YSLEER. This CDR3 is 13 amino acids long. The CDR3 coding sequence is TGCGCCAGCAGCCAAGCCCCGGAAGAGACCCAGTACTTC. It is translated as CASSQAPEETQYF.

This clonotype turned up a few times. This chain connects TRBV5-1 to TRBJ2-1; no reliable D call. The germline V gene has CDR1 SGHRS and CDR2 YFSETQ. V was pared by 0 bases and J by 12 bases, with 10 bases between. This CDR3 region has 12 residues. CDR3 loop: CASSLGQLGQFF. The CDR3 nucleotides read TGCGCCAGCAGCTTGGGCCAGTTGGGGCAGTTCTTC.

This clonotype was detected only a few times. The chain links TRBV5-1 to TRBJ2-1, with no clear D. Trimming pared 6 bases from V and 7 bases from J, leaving 11 bases between. Germline V gene data show CDR1 as SGHRS and CDR2 as YFSETQ. The CDR3 runs to 12 residues. DNA of the CDR3: TGCGCCAGCAAGGATAGCTCAAATGAGCAGTTCTTC. Translation gives CASKDSSNEQFF.

The table lists this clonotype with many counts. The chain joins TRBV20-1 to TRBJ1-4; no definite D call. V was clipped by 6 bases and J by 8 bases, with 10 bases between them. The CDR3 contains 11 residues. Germline V gene data show CDR1 as DFQATT and CDR2 as SNEGSKA (reference sequence). The CDR3 here is CSAEPGEKLFF. The CDR3 DNA sequence: TGCAGTGCGGAGCCGGGAGAAAAACTGTTTTTT.

This clonotype was recorded a few times. V and J are TRBV7-2 and TRBJ2-1, with 7 bases matching TRBD2. The CDR3 has 15 amino acids. J lost 7 bases, V lost 2 bases, and 8 bases had no gene match. Germline V lookup: CDR1 SGHTA, CDR2 FQGNSA. The CDR3 loop reads CASSLFAGVGNEQFF. The CDR3 nucleotides read TGTGCCAGCAGCTTATTTGCGGGGGTCGGTAATGAGCAGTTCTTC.

V usage is TRBV27 and J usage is TRBJ2-1, with a possible D match to TRBD1 (5 bases). V was cut by 6 bases and J by 2 bases, with 20 bases left in between. CDR3 size: 17 residues. Germline CDR1 and CDR2: MNHEY and SMNVEV (reference sequence). As DNA, the CDR3 is TGTGCCAGCAGCTATCGACCGGCGGAAGGGGCCTACAATGAGCAGTTCTTC. Translated, it gives CASSYRPAEGAYNEQFF.

This chain connects TRBV28 to TRBJ2-5, with 8 nucleotides matching TRBD1. The CDR3 is 15 residues long. The V and J ends lost 6 bases and 4 bases, in that order; junction bases with no gene match: 10. Germline-derived CDR1 and CDR2 are MDHEN and SYDVKM. CDR3 DNA: TGTGCCAGCAGCTCGACAGGGGAGGTCGGAGAGACCCAGTACTTC. Its translation is CASSSTGEVGETQYF.